The clone carrying this T cell receptor beta chain was seen a handful of times. What it binds is not known. TCRdb called the RACE reads again in MiXCR, with one record for every CDR3 protein. The sample lists approximately 90,000 distinct CDR3 sequences, roughly an eighth occurring once. This sample is part of a study of human T cells and chemical hapten exposure. Study context: Chiefly female patients presented with alopecia areata, totalis or universalis. The study's findings and limits: Expanded TCRs produced significantly more large CDR3 similarity clusters than controls did.

Time point specified: patch test 1, 2 weeks after DPC sensitization. As to treatment: therapeutic diphenylcyclopropenone sensitization with weekly scalp DPC. This clonotype originated in a woman aged 35 to 49 with alopecia areata. Some clones in this sample may be carry-over from other donors' samples. Sequences were derived from whole blood, sampled in connection with sensitization to the hapten diphenylcyclopropenone (DPC).

CDR3 sequence: CASSPTGGNYEQYF. Here the CDR3 DNA reads TGTGCCAGCAGTCCTACCGGGGGAAACTACGAGCAGTACTTC. The chain combines TRBV7-2 with TRBJ2-7; possibly TRBD2 for D (6 bases). Deletions cut 6 bases from V and 3 bases from J, with 15 bases between. Germline V gene sequence: CDR1 SGHTA, CDR2 FQGNSA. The CDR3 spans 14 residues.